This T cell receptor (beta chain) originates from a study of identical twins. The study's findings and limits: Low generation probability was overrepresented in out-of-frame alpha sequences shared by twins. Monozygotic twins shared more out-of-frame TCR alpha than recombination models predicted.

Of note for this clonotype: Antigen specificity is unknown.

MiXCR, run by TCRdb on the 5' RACE reads, gives a single entry per CDR3 protein. The sample consists of about 700,000 distinct CDR3 sequences, 6% to 6.5% of them appearing once. The sequenced material came from naive T cells sorted from blood. The sequence was obtained from a man aged 18 to 29 in good health.

The CDR3 coding sequence is TGTGCCAGCAGCCCCTCCCCCCTCGCGGACCCATACAATGAGCAGTTCTTC. It translates to CASSPSPLADPYNEQFF. V and J are TRBV4-2 and TRBJ2-1; unclear D gene. Germline V CDR1 and CDR2: LGHNA, YNFKEQ. Between the trimmed V and J ends, which lost 4 bases and 4 bases, there was a span of 20 bases. This CDR3 region has 17 residues.